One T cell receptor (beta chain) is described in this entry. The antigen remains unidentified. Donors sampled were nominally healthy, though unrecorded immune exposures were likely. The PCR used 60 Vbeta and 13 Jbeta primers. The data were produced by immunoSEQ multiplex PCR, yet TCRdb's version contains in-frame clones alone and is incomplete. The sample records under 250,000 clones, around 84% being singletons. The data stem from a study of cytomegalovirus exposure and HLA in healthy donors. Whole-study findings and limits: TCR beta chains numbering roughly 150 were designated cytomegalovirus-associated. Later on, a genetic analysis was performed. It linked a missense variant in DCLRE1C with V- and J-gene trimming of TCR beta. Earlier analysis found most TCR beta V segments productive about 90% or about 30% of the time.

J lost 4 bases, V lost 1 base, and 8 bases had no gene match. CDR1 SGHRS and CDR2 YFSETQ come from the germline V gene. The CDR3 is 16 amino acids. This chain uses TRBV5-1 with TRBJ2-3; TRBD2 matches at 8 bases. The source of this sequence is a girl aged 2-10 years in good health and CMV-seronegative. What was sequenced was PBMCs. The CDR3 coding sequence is TGCGCCAGCAGCTTGTATCCGGGGGGGCGGGCAGATACGCAGTATTTT. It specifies CASSLYPGGRADTQYF.